These T cell receptor beta chains were read from a single sample in a study of blood T cell repertoires in COVID-19. Here immunoSEQ multiplex PCR was the method, and the copy in TCRdb shows in-frame clones only, minus some. Seen here are some 150,000 clones, about four fifths observed once, and the top ten hold 1.6%. The sample was peripheral blood. The receptors shown here come from a human donor in a cohort sampled during active COVID-19. Each CDR3 is given with its conserved first and last residue. Each record gives: D gene, V gene, clone size, J gene, CDR3 DNA, CDR3 protein. A D gene is named only where the DNA matches it firmly. For some rows the clone size is stated as once, few or many, or as a class when expanded; others skip it.

D: NA; V: TRBV7-2; size: NA; J: TRBJ2-2; DNA: TGTGCCAGCAGTTTAGAGAGCACCGGGGAGCTGTTTTTT; CDR3: CASSLESTGELFF
D: NA; V: TRBV18; size: NA; J: TRBJ1-6; DNA: TGTGCCAGCTCACTAAACCCGGGAAGTCAGAATTCACCCCTCCACTTT; CDR3: CASSLNPGSQNSPLHF
D: NA; V: TRBV25-1; size: NA; J: TRBJ1-4; DNA: TGTGCCAGCAGTGAGGGGGGTCGGGAAAAACTGTTTTTT; CDR3: CASSEGGREKLFF
D: NA; V: TRBV28; size: NA; J: TRBJ2-2; DNA: TGTGCCAGCAGGGGCCCGGTCGGGGAGCTGTTTTTT; CDR3: CASRGPVGELFF
D: TRBD2; V: TRBV5-1; size: NA; J: TRBJ2-5; DNA: TGCGCCAGCAGCTCTGACGGGAGGAACGGGGAGACCCAGTACTTC; CDR3: CASSSDGRNGETQYF
D: TRBD1; V: TRBV6-1; size: once; J: TRBJ1-1; DNA: TGTGCCAGCAGTGAAGCCGGGACAGAGAACACTGAAGCTTTCTTT; CDR3: CASSEAGTENTEAFF
D: TRBD2; V: TRBV18; size: NA; J: TRBJ2-5; DNA: TGTGCCAGCTCACCGGCGGGAGCGGGAGAGACCCAGTACTTC; CDR3: CASSPAGAGETQYF
D: NA; V: TRBV25-1; size: NA; J: TRBJ2-7; DNA: TGTGCCAGCAGTCTCTCCTACGAGCAGTACTTC; CDR3: CASSLSYEQYF
D: NA; V: TRBV6-4; size: NA; J: TRBJ2-3; DNA: TGTGCCAGCAGTGGTCCTGGCACAGATACGCAGTATTTT; CDR3: CASSGPGTDTQYF
D: NA; V: TRBV27; size: NA; J: TRBJ2-2; DNA: TGTGCCAGCAGTTTACGAGCCCTCGGCGGGGAGCTGTTTTTT; CDR3: CASSLRALGGELFF
D: TRBD2; V: TRBV7-9; size: NA; J: TRBJ2-1; DNA: TGTGCCAGCAGCTCCCCGACTAGCGGGAGTGGGAGCTCCTACAATGAGCAGTTCTTC; CDR3: CASSSPTSGSGSSYNEQFF
D: NA; V: TRBV6-5; size: NA; J: TRBJ1-1; DNA: TGTGCCAGCAGTTACGAGGGGGGGCGCCTCACTGAAGCTTTCTTT; CDR3: CASSYEGGRLTEAFF
D: TRBD1; V: TRBV6-5; size: once; J: TRBJ2-3; DNA: TGTGCCAGCAGTCCGACAGGGGGCAGGGCAGATACGCAGTATTTT; CDR3: CASSPTGGRADTQYF
D: NA; V: TRBV11-3; size: NA; J: TRBJ2-1; DNA: TGTGCCAGCAGCTTAGATTCCGGTGAGCAGTTCTTC; CDR3: CASSLDSGEQFF
D: TRBD1; V: TRBV19; size: NA; J: TRBJ1-5; DNA: TGTGCCAGCACAGGGGATAGCAATCAGCCCCAGCATTTT; CDR3: CASTGDSNQPQHF
D: TRBD2; V: TRBV5-4; size: few; J: TRBJ2-7; DNA: TGTGCCAGCAGTCGGGGACTAATTTCCTACGAGCAGTACTTC; CDR3: CASSRGLISYEQYF